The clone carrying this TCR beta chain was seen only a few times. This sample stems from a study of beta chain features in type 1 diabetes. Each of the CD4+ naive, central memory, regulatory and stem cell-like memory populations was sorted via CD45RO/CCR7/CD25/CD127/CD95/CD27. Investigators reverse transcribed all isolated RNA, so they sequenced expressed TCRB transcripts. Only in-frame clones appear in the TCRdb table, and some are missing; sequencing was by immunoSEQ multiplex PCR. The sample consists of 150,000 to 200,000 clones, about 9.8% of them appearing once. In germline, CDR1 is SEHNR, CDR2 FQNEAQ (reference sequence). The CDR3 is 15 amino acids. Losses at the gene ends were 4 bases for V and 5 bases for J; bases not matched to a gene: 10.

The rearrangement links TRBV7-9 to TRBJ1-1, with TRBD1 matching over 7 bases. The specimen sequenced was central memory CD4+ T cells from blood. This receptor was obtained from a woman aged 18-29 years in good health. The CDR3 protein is CASSSGQERGTEAFF. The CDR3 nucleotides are TGTGCCAGCAGCTCCGGACAGGAAAGGGGAACTGAAGCTTTCTTT.